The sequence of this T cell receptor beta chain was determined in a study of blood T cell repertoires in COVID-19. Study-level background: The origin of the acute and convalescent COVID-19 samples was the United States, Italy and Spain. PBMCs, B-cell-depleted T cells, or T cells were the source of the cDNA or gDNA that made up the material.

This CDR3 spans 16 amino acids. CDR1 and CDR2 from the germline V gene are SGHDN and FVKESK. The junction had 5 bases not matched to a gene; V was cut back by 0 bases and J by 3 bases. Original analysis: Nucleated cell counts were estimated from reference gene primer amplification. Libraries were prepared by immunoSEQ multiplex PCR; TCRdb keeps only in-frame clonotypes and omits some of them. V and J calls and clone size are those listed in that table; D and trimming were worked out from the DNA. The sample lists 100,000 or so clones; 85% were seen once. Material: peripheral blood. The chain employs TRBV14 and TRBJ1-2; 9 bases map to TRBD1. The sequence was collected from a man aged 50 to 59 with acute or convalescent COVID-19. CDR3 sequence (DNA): TGTGCCAGCAGCCAAGAGGGGACAGGGATATACTATGGCTACACCTTC. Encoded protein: CASSQEGTGIYYGYTF.